This is a list of T cell receptor beta chains from one sample in a study of T-cell memory formation after mild COVID-19. Using its own MiXCR run on the 5' RACE reads, TCRdb lists one record per CDR3 protein. The table has hundreds of thousands of distinct CDR3 sequences, around 28% seen once. Material for sequencing was PBMCs or a T cell subset sorted from them (not recorded which). These receptors all come from an adult woman who had mild COVID-19 (a few samples of this study predate the infection). Cell type and time point are not known. Each CDR3 is given with its conserved first and last residue. Fields, in order: D gene, V gene, clone size, J gene, CDR3 protein, CDR3 DNA. D genes are given only for firm matches. Expanded clones get a size class; other rows say once, few or many, or leave the size out.

d_gene: TRBD2
v_gene: TRBV29-1
abundance: few
j_gene: TRBJ2-3
CDR3aa: CSVEDRKGGGTDTQYF
CDR3nt: TGCAGCGTTGAAGATCGTAAGGGAGGGGGCACAGATACGCAGTATTTT

d_gene: TRBD2
v_gene: TRBV7-3
abundance: few
j_gene: TRBJ2-2
CDR3aa: CASSSTSAGELFF
CDR3nt: TGTGCCAGCAGCTCGACTAGCGCCGGGGAGCTGTTTTTT

d_gene: TRBD2
v_gene: TRBV4-1
abundance: .
j_gene: TRBJ2-3
CDR3aa: CASSLLGREEDTQYF
CDR3nt: TGCGCCAGCAGCCTACTAGGACGGGAGGAGGATACGCAGTATTTT

d_gene: .
v_gene: TRBV27
abundance: .
j_gene: TRBJ1-2
CDR3aa: CASSRFVGDPYGYTF
CDR3nt: TGTGCCAGCAGTCGCTTTGTGGGGGACCCCTATGGCTACACCTTC

d_gene: .
v_gene: TRBV12-3/TRBV12-4
abundance: few
j_gene: TRBJ2-1
CDR3aa: CASSSDPPTAHPYNEQFF
CDR3nt: TGTGCCAGCAGTTCCGACCCCCCTACAGCGCACCCTTACAATGAGCAGTTCTTC

d_gene: TRBD2
v_gene: TRBV3-1
abundance: many
j_gene: TRBJ2-7
CDR3aa: CASSLRGGTNLEQYF
CDR3nt: TGTGCCAGCAGCCTCAGAGGAGGGACTAACCTCGAGCAGTACTTC

d_gene: TRBD1
v_gene: TRBV12-3/TRBV12-4
abundance: .
j_gene: TRBJ1-5
CDR3aa: CASTDRDSNQPQHF
CDR3nt: TGTGCCAGCACCGACAGGGATAGCAATCAGCCCCAGCATTTT

d_gene: .
v_gene: TRBV7-3
abundance: many
j_gene: TRBJ2-1
CDR3aa: CASSSLHRVDEQFF
CDR3nt: TGTGCCAGCAGCAGCCTCCACAGGGTCGATGAGCAGTTCTTC

d_gene: .
v_gene: TRBV5-5
abundance: once
j_gene: TRBJ2-4
CDR3aa: CASSWMIVDIQYF
CDR3nt: TGTGCCAGCAGCTGGATGATTGTGGACATTCAGTACTTC

d_gene: .
v_gene: TRBV20-1
abundance: .
j_gene: TRBJ2-3
CDR3aa: CSARSDRTSTDTQYF
CDR3nt: TGCAGTGCTAGGTCTGACAGAACTAGCACAGATACGCAGTATTTT

d_gene: .
v_gene: TRBV7-9
abundance: .
j_gene: TRBJ1-2
CDR3aa: CASSLGIQLYPYGYTF
CDR3nt: TGTGCCAGCAGCTTAGGGATCCAGCTGTACCCCTATGGCTACACCTTC

d_gene: .
v_gene: TRBV12-3/TRBV12-4
abundance: .
j_gene: TRBJ2-3
CDR3aa: CASSDPDGSTDTQYF
CDR3nt: TGTGCCAGCAGTGACCCGGACGGGAGCACAGATACGCAGTATTTT

d_gene: .
v_gene: TRBV6-5
abundance: .
j_gene: TRBJ2-7
CDR3aa: CASTLRGGTYEQYF
CDR3nt: TGTGCCAGCACTCTCAGGGGGGGGACCTACGAGCAGTACTTC

d_gene: TRBD1
v_gene: TRBV27
abundance: .
j_gene: TRBJ1-2
CDR3aa: CASRPGQGYGYTF
CDR3nt: TGTGCCAGCAGACCCGGACAGGGCTATGGCTACACCTTC

d_gene: .
v_gene: TRBV20-1
abundance: few
j_gene: TRBJ2-7
CDR3aa: CSARRGGGEVFYEQYF
CDR3nt: TGCAGTGCTCGGAGGGGGGGCGGCGAGGTTTTTTACGAGCAGTACTTC

d_gene: .
v_gene: TRBV6-4
abundance: .
j_gene: TRBJ2-1
CDR3aa: CASSATTYNEQFF
CDR3nt: TGTGCCAGCAGCGCCACTACCTACAATGAGCAGTTCTTC

d_gene: .
v_gene: TRBV5-1
abundance: few
j_gene: TRBJ2-1
CDR3aa: CASSLVVGGNEQFF
CDR3nt: TGCGCCAGCAGCTTGGTGGTGGGCGGGAATGAGCAGTTCTTC

d_gene: .
v_gene: TRBV4-2
abundance: few
j_gene: TRBJ1-3
CDR3aa: CASSQDFAQGSGNTIYF
CDR3nt: TGTGCCAGCAGCCAAGATTTCGCCCAGGGGTCTGGAAACACCATATATTTT

d_gene: TRBD1
v_gene: TRBV12-3/TRBV12-4
abundance: .
j_gene: TRBJ2-7
CDR3aa: CASSFRDRGPEQYF
CDR3nt: TGTGCCAGCAGTTTCCGGGACAGGGGCCCCGAGCAGTACTTC

d_gene: .
v_gene: TRBV7-9
abundance: .
j_gene: TRBJ2-3
CDR3aa: CASSLLPGESTDTQYF
CDR3nt: TGTGCCAGCAGCCTTCTGCCGGGAGAGAGCACAGATACGCAGTATTTT

d_gene: .
v_gene: TRBV7-6
abundance: .
j_gene: TRBJ1-2
CDR3aa: CASSRGALGVGNYGYTF
CDR3nt: TGTGCCAGCAGCCGGGGAGCATTAGGGGTAGGGAACTATGGCTACACCTTC

d_gene: TRBD1
v_gene: TRBV2
abundance: .
j_gene: TRBJ2-2
CDR3aa: CASRNTGGARSGELFF
CDR3nt: TGTGCCAGCAGGAATACAGGGGGCGCAAGGTCCGGGGAGCTGTTTTTT

d_gene: .
v_gene: TRBV12-3/TRBV12-4
abundance: .
j_gene: TRBJ2-7
CDR3aa: CASSPGGGPRNEQYF
CDR3nt: TGTGCCAGCAGTCCTGGTGGGGGGCCTAGGAACGAGCAGTACTTC

d_gene: TRBD1
v_gene: TRBV6-6
abundance: .
j_gene: TRBJ2-2
CDR3aa: CASSYDRAATGELFF
CDR3nt: TGTGCCAGCAGTTATGACAGGGCAGCGACCGGGGAGCTGTTTTTT

d_gene: .
v_gene: TRBV7-8
abundance: few
j_gene: TRBJ2-5
CDR3aa: CASSLVSWTQDSFQETQYF
CDR3nt: TGTGCCAGCAGCTTAGTTAGTTGGACTCAGGATTCCTTCCAAGAGACCCAGTACTTC